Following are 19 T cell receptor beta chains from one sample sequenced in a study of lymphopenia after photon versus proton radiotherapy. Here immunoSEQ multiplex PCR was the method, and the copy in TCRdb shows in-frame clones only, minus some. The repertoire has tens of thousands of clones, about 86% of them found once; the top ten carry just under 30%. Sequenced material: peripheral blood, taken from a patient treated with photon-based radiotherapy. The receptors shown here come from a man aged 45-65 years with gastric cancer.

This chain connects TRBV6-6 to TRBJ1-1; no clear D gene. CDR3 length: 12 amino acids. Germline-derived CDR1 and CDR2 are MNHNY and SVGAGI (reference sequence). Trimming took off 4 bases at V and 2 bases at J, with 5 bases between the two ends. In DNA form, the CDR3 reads TGTGCCAGCAGTTTACCTAACACTGAAGCTTTCTTT. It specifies CASSLPNTEAFF.

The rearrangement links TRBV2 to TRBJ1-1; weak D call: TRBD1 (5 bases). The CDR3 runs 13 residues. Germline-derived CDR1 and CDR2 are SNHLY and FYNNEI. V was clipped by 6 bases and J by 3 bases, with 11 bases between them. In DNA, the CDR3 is TGTGCCAGCAGATTCGACAGAGACACTGAAGCTTTCTTT. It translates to CASRFDRDTEAFF.

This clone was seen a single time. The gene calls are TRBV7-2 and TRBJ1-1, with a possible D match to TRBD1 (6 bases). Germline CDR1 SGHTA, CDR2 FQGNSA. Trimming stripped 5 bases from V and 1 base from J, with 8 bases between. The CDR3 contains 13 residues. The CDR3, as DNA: TGTGCCAGCAGCATGGGACAGAACACTGAAGCTTTCTTT. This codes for CASSMGQNTEAFF.

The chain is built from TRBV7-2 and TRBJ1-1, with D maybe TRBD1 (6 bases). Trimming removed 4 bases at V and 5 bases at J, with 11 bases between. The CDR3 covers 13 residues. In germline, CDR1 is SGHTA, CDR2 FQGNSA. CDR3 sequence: CASSYQGGTEAFF. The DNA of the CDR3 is TGTGCCAGCAGCTACCAAGGGGGGACTGAAGCTTTCTTT.

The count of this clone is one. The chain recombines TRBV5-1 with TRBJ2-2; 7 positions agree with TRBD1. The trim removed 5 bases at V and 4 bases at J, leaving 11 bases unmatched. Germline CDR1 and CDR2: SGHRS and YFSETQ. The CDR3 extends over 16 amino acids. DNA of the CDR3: TGCGCCAGCAGACCGACAGGGAAGGGCGGCACCGGGGAGCTGTTTTTT. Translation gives CASRPTGKGGTGELFF.

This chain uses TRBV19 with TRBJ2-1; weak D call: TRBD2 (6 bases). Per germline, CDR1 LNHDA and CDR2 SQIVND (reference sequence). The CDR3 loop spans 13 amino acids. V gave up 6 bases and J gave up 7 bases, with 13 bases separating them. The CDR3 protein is CASSGGPGNEQFF. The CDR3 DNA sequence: TGTGCCAGTAGCGGAGGGCCGGGAAATGAGCAGTTCTTC.

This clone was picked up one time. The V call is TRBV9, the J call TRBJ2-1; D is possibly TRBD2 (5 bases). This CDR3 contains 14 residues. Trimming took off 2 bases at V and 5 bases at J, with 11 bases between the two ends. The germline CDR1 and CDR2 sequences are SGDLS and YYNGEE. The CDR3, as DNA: TGTGCCAGCAGCGTTTCGCTAGCAAACAATGAGCAGTTCTTC. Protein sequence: CASSVSLANNEQFF.

This chain's CDR3 is CASSMGWGGAYEQYF. The CDR3 DNA sequence: TGTGCCAGCAGTATGGGATGGGGAGGGGCCTACGAGCAGTACTTC. The chain uses TRBV27 and TRBJ2-7; 7 positions agree with TRBD2. The CDR3 is made up of 15 amino acids. V was clipped by 5 bases and J by 2 bases; unmatched bases: 9. CDR1 is MNHEY and CDR2 is SMNVEV in the germline V gene (reference sequence).

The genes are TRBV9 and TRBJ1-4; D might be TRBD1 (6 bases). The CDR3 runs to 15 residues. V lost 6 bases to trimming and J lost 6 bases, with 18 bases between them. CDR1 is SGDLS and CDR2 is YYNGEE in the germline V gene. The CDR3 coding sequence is TGTGCCAGCAATCGAGGCGGCAGGGGTGATGAAAAACTGTTTTTT. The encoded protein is CASNRGGRGDEKLFF.

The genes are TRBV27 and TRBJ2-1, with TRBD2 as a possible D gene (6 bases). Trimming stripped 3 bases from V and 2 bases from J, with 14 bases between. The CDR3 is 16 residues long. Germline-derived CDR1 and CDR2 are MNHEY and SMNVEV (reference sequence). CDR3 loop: CASSFLSGGAYNEQFF. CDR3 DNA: TGTGCCAGCAGTTTTCTAAGCGGAGGGGCCTACAATGAGCAGTTCTTC.

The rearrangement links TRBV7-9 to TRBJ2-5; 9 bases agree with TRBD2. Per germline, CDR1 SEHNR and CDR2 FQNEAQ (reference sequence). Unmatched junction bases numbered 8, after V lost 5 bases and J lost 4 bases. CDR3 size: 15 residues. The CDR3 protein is CASSPVAGEGETQYF. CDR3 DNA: TGTGCCAGCAGCCCGGTAGCGGGAGAGGGAGAGACCCAGTACTTC.

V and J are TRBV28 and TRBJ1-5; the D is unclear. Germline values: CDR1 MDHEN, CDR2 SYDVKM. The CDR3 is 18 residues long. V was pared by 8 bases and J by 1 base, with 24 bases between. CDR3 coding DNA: TGTGCCAGCCTTAACGGGCTCATATGGGTCGACAGCAATCAGCCCCAGCATTTT. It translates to CASLNGLIWVDSNQPQHF.

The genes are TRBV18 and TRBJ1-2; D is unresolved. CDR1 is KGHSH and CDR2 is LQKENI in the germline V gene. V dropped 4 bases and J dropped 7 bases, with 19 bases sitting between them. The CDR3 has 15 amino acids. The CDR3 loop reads CASSLSATGDVGYTF. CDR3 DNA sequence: TGTGCCAGCTCACTTTCCGCCACCGGGGATGTTGGCTACACCTTC.

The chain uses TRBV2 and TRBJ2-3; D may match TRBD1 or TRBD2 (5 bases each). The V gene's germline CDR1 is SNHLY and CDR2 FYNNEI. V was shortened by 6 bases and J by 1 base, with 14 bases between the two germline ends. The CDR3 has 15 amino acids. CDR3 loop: CASSSREGGTDTQYF. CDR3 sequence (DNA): TGTGCCAGCAGCAGTCGGGAAGGGGGCACAGATACGCAGTATTTT.

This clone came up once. DNA of the CDR3: TGCGCCAGCAGCTTCATACAGGGGGCCGTTACCTACAATGAGCAGTTCTTC. Amino acids: CASSFIQGAVTYNEQFF. The chain combines TRBV5-1 with TRBJ2-1, with 9 bases fitting TRBD1. The CDR3 is 17 amino acids. J was trimmed by 2 bases and V by 2 bases; bases with no gene match: 8. Germline lookup yields CDR1 SGHRS and CDR2 YFSETQ.

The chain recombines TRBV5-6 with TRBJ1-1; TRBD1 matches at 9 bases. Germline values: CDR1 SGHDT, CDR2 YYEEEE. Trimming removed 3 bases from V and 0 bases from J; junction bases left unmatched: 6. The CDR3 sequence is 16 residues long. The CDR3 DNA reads TGTGCCAGCAGCTGGGACAGGGTGATGGTGAACACTGAAGCTTTCTTT. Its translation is CASSWDRVMVNTEAFF.

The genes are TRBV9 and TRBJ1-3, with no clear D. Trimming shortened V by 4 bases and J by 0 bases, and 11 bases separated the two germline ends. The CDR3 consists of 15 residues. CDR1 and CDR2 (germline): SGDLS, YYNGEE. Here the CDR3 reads CASSPPGSSGNTIYF. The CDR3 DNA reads TGTGCCAGCAGCCCTCCGGGTAGCTCTGGAAACACCATATATTTT.

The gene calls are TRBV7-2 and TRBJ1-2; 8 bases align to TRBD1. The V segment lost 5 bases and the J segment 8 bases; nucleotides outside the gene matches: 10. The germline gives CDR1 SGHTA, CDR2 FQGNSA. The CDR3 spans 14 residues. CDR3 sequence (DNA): TGTGCCAGCAGCCCTGGACAGGGTTTTTACGGCTACACCTTC. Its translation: CASSPGQGFYGYTF.

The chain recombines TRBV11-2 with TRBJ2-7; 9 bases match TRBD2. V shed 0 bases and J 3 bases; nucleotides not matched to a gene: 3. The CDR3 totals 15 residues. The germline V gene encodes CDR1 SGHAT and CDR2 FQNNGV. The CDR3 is CASSLELAGYYEQYF. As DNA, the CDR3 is TGTGCCAGCAGCTTAGAGCTAGCGGGGTACTACGAGCAGTACTTC.